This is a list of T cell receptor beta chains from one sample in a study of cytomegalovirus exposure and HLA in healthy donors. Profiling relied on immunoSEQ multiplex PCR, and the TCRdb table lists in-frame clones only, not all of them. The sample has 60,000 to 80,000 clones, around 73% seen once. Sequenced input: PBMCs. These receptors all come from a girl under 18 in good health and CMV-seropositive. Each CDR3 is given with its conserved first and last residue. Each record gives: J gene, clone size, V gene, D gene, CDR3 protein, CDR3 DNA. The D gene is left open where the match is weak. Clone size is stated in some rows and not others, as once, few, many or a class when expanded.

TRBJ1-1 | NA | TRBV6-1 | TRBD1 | CASRGQGGTETFF | TGTGCCAGCAGGGGACAGGGCGGCACTGAAACTTTCTTT
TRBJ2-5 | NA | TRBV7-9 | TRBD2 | CASSPPGGRETQYF | TGTGCCAGCAGCCCCCCCGGCGGGAGGGAGACCCAGTACTTC
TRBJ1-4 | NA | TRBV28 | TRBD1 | CASSLTGASTNEKLFF | TGTGCCAGCAGTTTGACAGGGGCTTCAACTAATGAAAAACTGTTTTTT
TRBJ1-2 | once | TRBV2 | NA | CASRGQNSPKTYGYTF | TGTGCCAGCAGGGGGCAGAACTCCCCTAAGACCTATGGCTACACCTTC
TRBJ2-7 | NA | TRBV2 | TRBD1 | CASSDKGQPYEQYF | TGTGCCAGCAGCGACAAGGGACAGCCCTACGAGCAGTACTTC
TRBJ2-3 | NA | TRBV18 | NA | CASSPSPGSSTDTQYF | TGTGCCAGCTCACCCTCTCCGGGATCCTCCACAGATACGCAGTATTTT
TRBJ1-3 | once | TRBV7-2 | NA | CASSGDVRGRLDLGNTIYF | TGTGCCAGCAGCGGTGATGTCAGGGGACGCCTTGACCTTGGAAACACCATATATTTT
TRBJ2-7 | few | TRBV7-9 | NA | CASSFSYEQYF | TGTGCCAGCAGCTTTTCCTACGAGCAGTACTTC
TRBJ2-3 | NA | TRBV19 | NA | CASSTRLADTQYF | TGTGCCAGTAGTACCCGACTAGCAGATACGCAGTATTTT
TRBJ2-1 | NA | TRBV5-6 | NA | CASSTSNRPNEQFF | TGTGCCAGCAGCACCAGTAACCGCCCCAATGAGCAGTTCTTC
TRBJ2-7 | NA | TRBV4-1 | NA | CASSQLQVTYEQYF | TGCGCCAGCAGCCAACTTCAGGTTACCTACGAGCAGTACTTC
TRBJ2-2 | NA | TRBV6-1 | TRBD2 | CASSDLGRGNTGELFF | TGTGCCAGCAGTGACCTCGGGAGGGGAAATACCGGGGAGCTGTTTTTT
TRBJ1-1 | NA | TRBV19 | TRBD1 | CASSETGGTEAFF | TGTGCCAGTAGTGAGACAGGGGGTACTGAAGCTTTCTTT
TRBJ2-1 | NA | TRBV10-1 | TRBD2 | CASRIPGTNSYNEQFF | TGCGCCAGCAGGATCCCCGGGACTAACTCCTACAATGAGCAGTTCTTC
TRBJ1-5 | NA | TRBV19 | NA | CASSNQPQHF | TGTGCCAGCTCGAATCAGCCCCAGCATTTT
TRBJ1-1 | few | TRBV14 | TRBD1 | CASSQVDRVFTEAFF | TGTGCCAGCAGCCAAGTGGACAGGGTTTTCACTGAAGCTTTCTTT
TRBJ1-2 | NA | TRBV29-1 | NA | CSVEGAPYGYTF | TGCAGCGTTGAAGGAGCCCCTTATGGCTACACCTTC
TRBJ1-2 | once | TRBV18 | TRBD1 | CASSPQTGYYGYTF | TGTGCCAGCTCACCCCAGACAGGGTACTATGGCTACACCTTC
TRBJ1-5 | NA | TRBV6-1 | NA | CASSDRGLSNQPQHF | TGTGCCAGCAGTGACAGGGGTTTGAGCAATCAGCCCCAGCATTTT
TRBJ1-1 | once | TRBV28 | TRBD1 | CASSFRDSLDAFF | TGTGCCAGCAGTTTTCGGGACAGCTTGGATGCTTTCTTT
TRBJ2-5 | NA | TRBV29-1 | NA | CSVRGSSQETQYF | TGCAGCGTGCGAGGGTCCAGTCAAGAGACCCAGTACTTC
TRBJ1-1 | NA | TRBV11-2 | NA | CASSLKGGTEAFF | TGTGCCAGCAGCTTGAAGGGCGGGACTGAAGCTTTCTTT
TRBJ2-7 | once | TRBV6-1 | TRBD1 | CASSSGTGRLIKYF | TGTGCCAGCAGCTCCGGGACAGGCCGCCTTATCAAGTACTTC
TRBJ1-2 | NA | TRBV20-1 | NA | CSARVDYGYTF | TGCAGTGCCCGGGTCGACTATGGCTACACCTTC
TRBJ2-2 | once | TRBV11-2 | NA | CASSFPLSGAGRKTGELFF | TGTGCCAGCAGCTTCCCGCTCAGTGGGGCGGGAAGAAAAACCGGGGAGCTGTTTTTT
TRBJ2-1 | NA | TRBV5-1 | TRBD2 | CASSTGLADEQFF | TGCGCCAGCAGTACGGGACTAGCCGATGAGCAGTTCTTC
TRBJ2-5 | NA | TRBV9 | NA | CASSPEGVREQYF | TGTGCCAGCAGCCCGGAGGGAGTGAGGGAGCAGTACTTC
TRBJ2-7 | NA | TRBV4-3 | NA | CASSLEWGPPGREQYF | TGCGCCAGCAGCCTTGAATGGGGGCCGCCCGGGAGGGAGCAGTACTTC
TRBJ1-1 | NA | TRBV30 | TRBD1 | CAWTWDRGNTEAFF | TGTGCCTGGACCTGGGACAGGGGGAACACTGAAGCTTTCTTT
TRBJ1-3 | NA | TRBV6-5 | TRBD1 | CASSGQGDTVYF | TGTGCCAGCAGCGGACAGGGTGACACCGTATATTTT
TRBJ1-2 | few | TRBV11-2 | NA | CASSLGFGGQPVYGYTF | TGTGCCAGCAGCCTCGGTTTTGGGGGCCAGCCAGTCTATGGCTACACCTTC
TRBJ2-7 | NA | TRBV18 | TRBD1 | CASSPRTDRTSYEQYF | TGTGCCAGCTCCCCAAGGACGGACAGGACGAGCTACGAGCAGTACTTC
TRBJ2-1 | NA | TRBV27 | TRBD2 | CASSLTSGVGEQFF | TGTGCCAGCAGTCTGACTAGCGGGGTTGGTGAGCAGTTCTTC
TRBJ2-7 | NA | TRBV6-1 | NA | CASSGETLSGEQYF | TGTGCCAGCAGTGGAGAGACACTTTCCGGCGAGCAGTACTTC
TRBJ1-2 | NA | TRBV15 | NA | CATSRDPPGRYGYTF | TGTGCCACCAGCAGAGATCCCCCGGGAAGGTATGGCTACACCTTC
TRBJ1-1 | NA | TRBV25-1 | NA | CASSNPEGRHEAFF | TGTGCCAGCAGTAACCCCGAAGGCAGACATGAAGCTTTCTTT
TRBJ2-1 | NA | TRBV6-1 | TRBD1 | CASPRDRGPNEQFF | TGTGCCAGCCCCCGGGACAGGGGTCCCAATGAGCAGTTCTTC
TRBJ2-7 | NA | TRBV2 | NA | CASSKGGPYEQYF | TGTGCCAGCAGCAAAGGAGGGCCTTACGAGCAGTACTTC
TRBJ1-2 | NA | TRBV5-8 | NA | CASSSYPAGRSYGYTF | TGTGCCAGCAGTTCATACCCAGCGGGCCGGAGCTATGGCTACACCTTC
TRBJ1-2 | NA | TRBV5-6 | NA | CASSLSYRRTHGYTF | TGTGCCAGCAGCTTGTCGTACAGGAGAACCCATGGCTACACCTTC
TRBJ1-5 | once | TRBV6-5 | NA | CASSSRSDYSNQPQHF | TGTGCCAGCAGTTCGAGGTCTGATTATAGCAATCAGCCCCAGCATTTT
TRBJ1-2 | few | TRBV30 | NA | CAWSVQQYYGYTF | TGTGCCTGGAGTGTACAACAGTACTATGGCTACACCTTC
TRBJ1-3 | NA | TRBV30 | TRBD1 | CAWSAFGTAGNTIYF | TGTGCCTGGAGTGCCTTCGGGACAGCTGGAAACACCATATATTTT
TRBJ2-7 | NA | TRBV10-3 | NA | CAISLGQTGTYEQYF | TGTGCCATCAGCCTTGGACAGACGGGGACCTACGAGCAGTACTTC
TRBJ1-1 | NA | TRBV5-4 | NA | CASSLWGREGRAFF | TGTGCCAGCAGCTTGTGGGGGAGGGAGGGGAGAGCTTTCTTT
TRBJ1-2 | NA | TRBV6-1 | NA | CASSIRVGYGYTF | TGTGCCAGCAGTATCAGGGTCGGCTATGGCTACACCTTC
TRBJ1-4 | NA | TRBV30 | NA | CAWAASGGSEKLFF | TGTGCCTGGGCGGCCTCCGGGGGTAGTGAAAAACTGTTTTTT